This note documents a single T cell receptor beta chain sequence. The ends were cut back, 5 bases at V and 0 bases at J, with 13 bases in the middle. This CDR3 comprises 16 residues. In germline, CDR1 is SEHNR, CDR2 FQNEAQ (reference sequence). It was with a sample-barcoded 5' primer and a J-beta primer mix that a second PCR of about 6 to 12 cycles was run. MiXCR, run by TCRdb on the 5' RACE reads, gives a single entry per CDR3 protein. The sample includes about 1.8 million distinct CDR3 sequences, roughly 52% of them seen just once. These data belong to a study of blood T cells in healthy people across ages.

The chain combines TRBV7-9 with TRBJ2-2; TRBD1 is a possible D gene (5 bases). The sequence was obtained from a woman aged 40-49 years in good health. The source material was blood. The CDR3 reads CASSGRVGANTGELFF. DNA for the CDR3: TGTGCCAGCAGCGGCAGGGTAGGGGCGAACACCGGGGAGCTGTTTTTT.